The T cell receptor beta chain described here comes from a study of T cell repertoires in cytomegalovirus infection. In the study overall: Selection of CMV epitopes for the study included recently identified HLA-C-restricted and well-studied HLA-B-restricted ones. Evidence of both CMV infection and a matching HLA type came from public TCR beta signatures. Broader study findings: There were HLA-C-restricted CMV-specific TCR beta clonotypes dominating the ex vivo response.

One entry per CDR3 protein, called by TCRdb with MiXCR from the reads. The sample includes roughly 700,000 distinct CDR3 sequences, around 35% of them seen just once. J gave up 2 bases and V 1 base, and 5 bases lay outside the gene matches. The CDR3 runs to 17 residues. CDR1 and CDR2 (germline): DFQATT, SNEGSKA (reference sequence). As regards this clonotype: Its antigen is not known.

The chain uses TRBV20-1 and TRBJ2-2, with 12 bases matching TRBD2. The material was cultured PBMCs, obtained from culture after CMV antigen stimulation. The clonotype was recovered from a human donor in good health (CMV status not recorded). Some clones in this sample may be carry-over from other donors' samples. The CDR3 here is CSARVASGGENTGELFF. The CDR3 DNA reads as TGCAGTGCTAGAGTTGCTAGCGGGGGGGAAAACACCGGGGAGCTGTTTTTT.